The 30 T cell receptor beta chains in this list originate from one sample, sequenced in a study of blood T cell repertoires in COVID-19. The method was immunoSEQ multiplex PCR; TCRdb's version includes in-frame clones alone and lacks a portion of them. The table records about 200,000 clones, approximately 85% of them present only once. Sequenced sample: peripheral blood. Receptors originate from a woman of 80 years or more with acute or convalescent COVID-19.

The chain is built from TRBV5-6 and TRBJ1-1; D perhaps matches TRBD1 (6 bases). The CDR3 contains 15 residues. The V gene's germline CDR1 is SGHDT and CDR2 YYEEEE. Trimming removed 2 bases from V and 5 bases from J, with 16 bases in between. CDR3 in DNA: TGTGCCAGCAGCTTAACAGGGAGTTCTGGGACTGAAGCTTTCTTT. Amino acid sequence: CASSLTGSSGTEAFF. The whole variable domain, remainder taken from reference TRBV5-6 and TRBJ1-1, is DAGVTQSPTHLIKTRGQQVTLRCSPKSGHDTVSWYQQALGQGPQFIFQYYEEEERQRGNFPDRFSGHQFPNYSSELNVNALLLGDSALYLCASSLTGSSGTEAFFGQGTRLTVV.

V and J are TRBV19 and TRBJ1-5; tentatively, D is TRBD1 (6 bases). There are 15 residues in the CDR3. Per germline, CDR1 LNHDA and CDR2 SQIVND (reference sequence). V was cut by 2 bases and J by 3 bases, with 11 bases left in between. CDR3 sequence reads: CASSITGTTNQPQHF. The CDR3 nucleotides read TGTGCCAGTAGTATAACCGGGACAACCAATCAGCCCCAGCATTTT.

This chain joins TRBV7-3 and TRBJ2-5, with D perhaps TRBD1 (6 bases). The length of the CDR3 is 13 residues. The germline CDR1 and CDR2 sequences are SGHTA and FQGTGA. V lost 5 bases and J lost 1, with 8 bases in between. CDR3 loop: CASSRTAQETQYF. The DNA of the CDR3 is TGTGCCAGCAGCCGGACAGCCCAAGAGACCCAGTACTTC. Together with reference TRBV7-3 and TRBJ2-5, the CDR3 gives the full variable domain: GAGVSQTPSNKVTEKGKYVELRCDPISGHTALYWYRQSLGQGPEFLIYFQGTGAADDSGLPNDRFFAVRPEGSVSTLKIQRTERGDSAVYLCASSRTAQETQYFGPGTRLLVL.

This clone was seen just once. V is TRBV7-2 and J is TRBJ2-5, with D uncertain. The CDR3 is 15 residues long. Germline V gene lookup returns CDR1 SGHTA and CDR2 FQGNSA. V lost 1 base to trimming and J lost 0 bases, with 9 bases between them. In DNA, the CDR3 is TGTGCCAGCAGCTTAGATTATGTGTACCAAGAGACCCAGTACTTC. Protein product: CASSLDYVYQETQYF.

This chain uses TRBV9 with TRBJ1-2; D possibly corresponds to TRBD1 (5 bases). This CDR3 region has 14 residues. CDR1 SGDLS and CDR2 YYNGEE come from the germline V gene. Trimming took off 0 bases at V and 4 bases at J, with 10 bases between the two ends. The CDR3 DNA reads TGTGCCAGCAGCGTAGACCAGGGTCCCTATGGCTACACCTTC. Residues: CASSVDQGPYGYTF.

The genes are TRBV7-3 and TRBJ2-1; 8 bases match TRBD2. Trimming removed 0 bases from V and 6 bases from J; junction bases left unmatched: 4. The CDR3 contains 15 residues. Germline CDR1 is SGHTA and CDR2 is FQGTGA. The DNA of the CDR3 is TGTGCCAGCAGCTTAACGTTCGGGGGGGTCAATGAGCAGTTCTTC. It specifies CASSLTFGGVNEQFF.

The gene calls are TRBV18 and TRBJ1-3; D call uncertain. V was trimmed by 5 bases and J by 2 bases, leaving 13 bases between them. This CDR3 has 15 residues. Germline V gene data show CDR1 as KGHSH and CDR2 as LQKENI. CDR3 residues: CASSGTGSTGNTIYF. The CDR3 nucleotides read TGTGCCAGCTCAGGCACGGGTTCGACTGGAAACACCATATATTTT. Full variable domain (outside the CDR3, taken from reference TRBV18 and TRBJ1-3): NAGVMQNPRHLVRRRGQEARLRCSPMKGHSHVYWYRQLPEEGLKFMVYLQKENIIDESGMPKERFSAEFPKEGPSILRIQQVVRGDSAAYFCASSGTGSTGNTIYFGEGSWLTVV.

V usage is TRBV7-9 and J usage is TRBJ2-2, with TRBD2 identical over 7 bases. The V segment lost 5 bases and the J segment 5 bases; nucleotides outside the gene matches: 14. CDR3 length: 17 residues. The germline V gene has CDR1 SEHNR and CDR2 FQNEAQ (reference sequence). CDR3 in DNA: TGTGCCAGCAGCCGTCCGATGGGTAGCGGGTGGACCGGGGAGCTGTTTTTT. Its protein is CASSRPMGSGWTGELFF.

The rearrangement joins TRBV5-8 to TRBJ1-4; D not certain. The V and J ends lost 4 bases and 3 bases respectively, with 13 bases between them. The CDR3 is 15 amino acids. The germline V gene encodes CDR1 SGHTS and CDR2 YDEGEE. The CDR3 reads CASSPGERSNEKLFF. Written as DNA, the CDR3 is TGTGCCAGCAGCCCCGGGGAACGGTCTAATGAAAAACTGTTTTTT.

The V gene is TRBV7-2, the J gene TRBJ2-7; 9 nucleotides agree with TRBD1. CDR1 and CDR2 (germline): SGHTA, FQGNSA. Trimming at V came to 5 bases and at J to 4 bases, leaving 9 bases not matched to a gene. CDR3 length: 15 residues. The CDR3 sequence is CASSLSGTGIYEQYF. CDR3 nucleotides: TGTGCCAGCAGCCTCTCGGGGACAGGGATTTACGAGCAGTACTTC.

As to this clone: Other DNA sequences in the sample encode the same CDR3. This chain uses TRBV30 with TRBJ1-1, with D unresolved. Between the trimmed V and J ends, which lost 1 base and 7 bases, there was a span of 7 bases. The V gene's germline CDR1 is GTSNPN and CDR2 SVGIG (reference sequence). This CDR3 has 11 residues. The chain's CDR3 is CAWSGGGEAFF. Here the CDR3 DNA reads TGTGCCTGGAGTGGGGGAGGTGAAGCTTTCTTT.

The chain is built from TRBV25-1 and TRBJ2-7; tentatively, D is TRBD1 (5 bases). Germline V gene sequence: CDR1 MGHDK, CDR2 SYGVNS. The CDR3 consists of 16 residues. V was trimmed by 2 bases and J by 6 bases, leaving 20 bases between them. The CDR3 DNA is TGTGCCAGCAGTGAACATGGGGCCATGACATTCGGCGAGCAGTACTTC. Amino acids: CASSEHGAMTFGEQYF.

This chain joins TRBV5-4 and TRBJ1-3; 8 bases are a match to TRBD1. The germline gives CDR1 SGHNT, CDR2 YYREEE (reference sequence). J lost 3 bases, V lost 4 bases, and 6 bases had no gene match. The CDR3 is 15 amino acids. Written as DNA, the CDR3 is TGTGCCAGCAGCGCGGGACAGGCAGGTGGAAACACCATATATTTT. It codes for CASSAGQAGGNTIYF.

This chain connects TRBV28 to TRBJ2-3; TRBD2 matches at 9 bases. V trimming: 6 bases; J trimming: 8 bases; junction bases outside the gene matches: 12. The length of the CDR3 is 15 residues. Germline values: CDR1 MDHEN, CDR2 SYDVKM. The CDR3 reads CASRPSSGEGRTQYF. CDR3 bases: TGTGCCAGCAGACCATCTAGCGGGGAGGGACGTACGCAGTATTTT.

The gene calls are TRBV5-1 and TRBJ2-3; TRBD2 is a possible D gene (5 bases). From germline, CDR1 is SGHRS and CDR2 YFSETQ. Trimming left V 0 bases short and J 3 bases short, with 11 bases between. The CDR3 covers 15 residues. The CDR3 nucleotides are TGCGCCAGCAGCTTGGAAGGACGCGGGACAGATACGCAGTATTTT. It specifies CASSLEGRGTDTQYF.

The chain joins TRBV18 to TRBJ1-2; D uncertain. CDR1 is KGHSH and CDR2 is LQKENI in the germline V gene. This CDR3 has 14 residues. V was shortened by 3 bases and J by 3 bases, with 11 bases between the two germline ends. This CDR3 is CASSPGGSDYGYTF. CDR3 DNA: TGTGCCAGCTCACCGGGAGGCAGCGACTATGGCTACACCTTC.

The chain recombines TRBV18 with TRBJ1-4; D might be TRBD1 (5 bases). This CDR3 spans 15 amino acids. V lost 0 bases to trimming and J lost 8 bases, with 13 bases between them. Germline CDR1 KGHSH, CDR2 LQKENI. CDR3 amino acids: CASSPPTGFGEKLFF. The DNA for the CDR3 is TGTGCCAGCTCACCACCTACAGGTTTCGGGGAAAAACTGTTTTTT.

The chain has TRBV4-2 and TRBJ1-3; D is possibly TRBD1 (5 bases). CDR1 and CDR2 from the germline V gene are LGHNA and YNFKEQ. V shed 5 bases and J shed 0 bases, with 11 bases lying between them. The CDR3 is 15 residues long. CDR3 nucleotides: TGTGCCAGCAGCTTGGACAAACTCTCTGGAAACACCATATATTTT. This translates into CASSLDKLSGNTIYF.

V gene TRBV2 combines with J gene TRBJ1-1; D not resolved. The CDR3 extends over 15 amino acids. Germline assignment: CDR1 SNHLY and CDR2 FYNNEI. Trimming left V 4 bases short and J 2 bases short, with 14 bases between. CDR3 residues: CASSGPSGTNTEAFF. The CDR3 region has the DNA TGTGCCAGCAGTGGCCCTAGCGGAACAAACACTGAAGCTTTCTTT.

V usage is TRBV24-1 and J usage is TRBJ1-3; D call uncertain. Germline V lookup: CDR1 KGHDR, CDR2 SFDVKD. The CDR3 covers 15 residues. V was cut by 5 bases and J by 0 bases, with 10 bases left in between. CDR3 loop: CATSAAHSSGNTIYF. In DNA form, the CDR3 reads TGTGCCACCAGTGCGGCACACAGCTCTGGAAACACCATATATTTT.

This clone was seen only a few times. The CDR3 spells CASSSRTATGNTIYF. The CDR3 DNA reads as TGTGCCAGCAGCTCACGGACTGCAACTGGAAACACCATATATTTT. The chain recombines TRBV9 with TRBJ1-3; D unresolved. With 4 bases removed from V and 2 bases from J, the gap between germline ends came to 13 bases. From germline, CDR1 is SGDLS and CDR2 YYNGEE. The CDR3 has 15 amino acids.

The rearrangement uses TRBV5-1 and TRBJ2-7; 9 bases fit TRBD1. V trimming: 4 bases; J trimming: 6 bases; junction bases outside the gene matches: 23. This CDR3 comprises 19 residues. The germline V gene encodes CDR1 SGHRS and CDR2 YFSETQ. The chain's CDR3 is CASSPADRGGTGGVLEQYF. CDR3 coding DNA: TGCGCCAGCAGCCCGGCTGACAGGGGGGGGACGGGAGGAGTTCTCGAGCAGTACTTC.

The sample holds one count of this clone. The chain joins TRBV7-2 to TRBJ1-2; D is ambiguous. The V gene's germline CDR1 is SGHTA and CDR2 FQGNSA. CDR3 size: 11 residues. Trimming removed 5 bases from V and 8 bases from J, with 9 bases in between. Written as DNA, the CDR3 is TGTGCCAGCAGCCCGTTCTTAGGCTACACCTTC. Translation: CASSPFLGYTF.

CDR3: CASSTAGQGAGDTQYF. The CDR3 region has the DNA TGCGCCAGCAGCACGGCGGGACAGGGGGCAGGAGATACGCAGTATTTT. This rearrangement joins TRBV5-1 to TRBJ2-3; TRBD1 matches at 12 bases. V was pared by 4 bases and J by 5 bases, with 8 bases of the junction left unmatched. The CDR3 covers 16 residues. CDR1 and CDR2 (germline): SGHRS, YFSETQ.

This clone turned up a few times. The rearrangement links TRBV3-1 (or the pseudogene TRBV3-2) to TRBJ1-1; TRBD1 might be the D (5 bases). V was pared by 3 bases and J by 4 bases, with 12 bases between. Germline V gene data show CDR1 as LGHDT and CDR2 as YNNKEL (reference sequence). The CDR3 extends over 14 amino acids. The CDR3: CASSHLTAPTEAFF. As DNA, the CDR3 is TGTGCCAGCAGCCACCTGACAGCGCCCACTGAAGCTTTCTTT.

The V call is TRBV13, the J call TRBJ2-6; D is possibly TRBD2 (5 bases). CDR1 is PRHDT and CDR2 is FYEKMQ in the germline V gene (reference sequence). The CDR3 spans 19 residues. V lost 1 base, J lost 3 bases, and 19 bases lay in between. In DNA, the CDR3 is TGTGCCAGCAGCTTAGTTGGGTTGCGGGCCGGGTATGGGGCCAACGTCCTGACTTTC. This sequence encodes CASSLVGLRAGYGANVLTF.

A few counts support this clone. The gene calls are TRBV18 and TRBJ2-1, with D perhaps matching TRBD1 (6 bases). Germline V gene sequence: CDR1 KGHSH, CDR2 LQKENI. V dropped 2 bases and J dropped 7 bases, with 12 bases sitting between them. The CDR3 contains 14 residues. The CDR3 DNA reads as TGTGCCAGCTCACCAGAGTCAGGGGTAAATGAGCAGTTCTTC. This translates into CASSPESGVNEQFF.

The chain carries TRBV10-3 and TRBJ1-2, with D possibly being TRBD1 (5 bases). The CDR3 length is 13 residues. Per the germline V gene, CDR1 is ENHRY and CDR2 is SYGVKD. V shed 2 bases and J shed 4 bases, with 8 bases lying between them. The chain's CDR3 is CAISEQGTYGYTF. CDR3 bases: TGTGCCATCAGTGAGCAGGGTACCTATGGCTACACCTTC.

This clone was seen a single time. V and J are TRBV24-1 and TRBJ1-2, with no clear D. V was pared by 5 bases and J by 4 bases, with 10 bases between. The CDR3 has 13 residues. Looked up from germline, CDR1 is KGHDR and CDR2 is SFDVKD. CDR3 sequence: CATSGSPSYGYTF. The DNA for the CDR3 is TGTGCCACCAGTGGTTCCCCCTCCTATGGCTACACCTTC.

There are a few counts of this clone. The J gene is TRBJ2-1, the V gene TRBV11-2, with a possible D match to TRBD1 (6 bases). The V end was cut by 3 bases, the J end by 10 bases, with 16 bases between. The CDR3 loop spans 14 amino acids. Per germline, CDR1 SGHAT and CDR2 FQNNGV. The CDR3 reads CASSFLRLGAEQFF. DNA for the CDR3: TGTGCCAGCAGCTTTCTGCGGCTGGGGGCGGAGCAGTTCTTC.